What follows describes a single T cell receptor (beta chain). Its cognate antigen has yet to be identified. Base qualities are missing; no much larger clone stands one base away. In total, approximately 610 healthy bone marrow donors made up the cohort. All cohort members were sampled while nominally healthy, although unrecorded immune exposures were likely present. The donor was CMV seronegative and was included in the group of under 450 seronegative cohort members. Every donor gave a peripheral blood sample, and the peripheral blood mononuclear cells from that sample were used for TCR beta sequencing. Genomic DNA was extracted from the blood cell samples with the Qiagen DNeasy Blood Extraction Kit. The data belong to a study of cytomegalovirus exposure and HLA in healthy donors listed by TCRdb under 2017. Context from the whole study: An earlier analysis of a few hundred of the donors reported about 300 Gb of sequence data and 95 million to 140 million unique TCR beta sequences obtained from about 179 million T cells. To predict cytomegalovirus infection status, the study combined high-throughput TCR immunosequencing, statistical association of individual TCRs with disease status, and machine learning. A later genetic analysis used genome-wide SNP genotypes for about 65% of the 666 donors, treating that subset as a discovery cohort. The number of typed donors differed by locus: about 620-630 for A, B, C, DRB1 and DQB1; 500 to 550 for DQA1; some 590 for DPA1; and some 470 for DPB1. Across 398 genotyped donors of the cohort, an average of about 240,000 unique TCR beta nucleotide sequences per donor were sequenced, and around 20% of those sequences were non-productive. The study aimed to test whether signatures of past pathogen exposure could be identified by cataloging public T cell receptors. Every repertoire in the discovery cohort had been generated on one and the same sequencing platform. The genetic ancestry cluster associated with self-reported Caucasian donors included 81% of the approximately 430 genotyped donors. Alongside the repertoire data, information on donor age, sex, ethnicity and CMV serostatus was compiled. To study patterns of TCR occurrence, a later analysis re-analyzed previously published TCR beta repertoires from 650 to 750 donors and added high-resolution HLA genotyping. In an earlier analysis of more than 550 of the donors, high-throughput TCR beta sequencing was used to judge whether each TCR beta V gene segment behaved as functional or pseudogenic. Rather than using new phenotypic data, the later analysis identified candidate immune exposures from TCR beta sequences and from how often those sequences occurred across donors. About 330 gigabases of sequencing data and about 92 million unique TCR sequences made up an early release that covered 640 HLA-typed donors. HLA typing covered class I and class II loci at four-digit resolution. In addition to the first cohort of several hundred subjects, a separate validation cohort of approximately 110 different subjects was used. About 5 DR-DQ haplotypes were handled as single units for association and clustering, since linkage in the cohort was strong. The study used immunosequencing to profile the T cell repertoires of 670 or so subjects and linked those repertoires to cytomegalovirus serostatus. The full study reports these points: A later analysis found that HLA-associated TCR beta chains were more clonally expanded and had lower generation probabilities than equally common non-associated chains. The classifier was reported to diagnose cytomegalovirus status with high specificity and sensitivity in both the original cohort and the validation cohort. The authors suggested that the approach could potentially be extended to other disease states and immunological phenotypes. Presence/absence analyses assumed roughly uniform sequencing depth across donors, an assumption that may not hold. The sequencing pipeline was judged likely to have produced a cluster of highly shared sequence variants as a technical artifact. According to a later genetic analysis, donors in an Asian-associated ancestry cluster had fewer N-insertions in productive TCRs than the approximately 610-donor mean. V-gene and J-gene trimming of TCR beta chains was associated with a missense DCLRE1C variant in a later genetic analysis, and the association was replicated in an independent cohort. According to a later analysis, TCR association rates differed among HLA loci, with DRB1 alleles showing the most associated TCRs and HLA-C alleles showing the fewest. A later analysis found that most CMV-associated TCR beta chains appeared HLA-restricted, with HLA associations seemingly driven largely by CMV exposure. Because counts were too low, roughly 18 rarely observed V segments, including chromosome 9 orphons, were left out of the earlier analysis of a few hundred of the donors. In vitro tests confirmed that a few of the cytomegalovirus-associated TCR beta chains recognize cytomegalovirus antigens. The cohort was sequenced for TCR beta chains only, and without alpha or paired-chain data the features that could be detected were limited. Correlated functional status among segregating V segments might reflect linkage disequilibrium, but an unknown experimental factor could not be ruled out. The only immune exposure information available for the cohort was CMV serostatus. A total of about 150 TCR beta chains were listed by the study as associated with cytomegalovirus. When HLA alleles, especially DR and DQ, strongly co-occurred, attributing TCR associations to individual alleles was difficult. While some public TCRs were present in many individuals, most TCR sequences turned up only very rarely across donors. In an earlier analysis of 587 of the donors, most TCR beta V segments appeared in productive rearrangements about 87% or about 30% of the time, broadly matching IMGT annotations. A later analysis associated about 17,000 TCR beta sequences with specific HLA alleles at a false discovery rate of 0.05. A further reported finding was that TCR beta sequences accurately predicted the HLA-A and HLA-B alleles for most subjects in the first cohort. Because HLA typing was missing for some donors at each locus, association tests included only the typed subset. Some IMGT-functional V segments, including TRBV6-2 and TRBV6-3, could not be distinguished by the 87-base-pair reads and were therefore excluded. Several of the top co-occurrence clusters appeared to be linked to parvovirus B19, influenza, CMV and Epstein-Barr virus, according to a later analysis.

Library creation used the immunoSEQ multiplex PCR assay. A mixture of 60 forward primers for TCR Vbeta segments and 13 reverse primers for TCR Jbeta segments was used in the multiplex PCR. The CDR3 region of rearranged TCR beta genes was amplified from genomic DNA with a multiplex PCR assay. Amplified TCR beta libraries were sequenced as 87-base-pair reads on the Illumina HiSeq System. Processing in the source paper ran as follows. In a later analysis, some 80 million unique TCR beta chains were counted across the approximately 620 repertoires, and roughly 11 million of these chains were shared by at least two donors. Raw reads were error-corrected and collapsed into unique sequences with a nearest-neighbor algorithm that merged closely related sequences to remove PCR and sequencing errors. To assign V, D and J gene segments, CDR3 sequences were aligned to IMGT reference sequences. For a sequence to be retained, a match of at least six nucleotides to both a V gene segment and a J gene segment was required. A rearrangement counted as productive if the CDR3 had no stop codons and remained in frame with V and J, and every other rearrangement counted as non-productive. Following IMGT convention, CDR3 was defined as the stretch from the second conserved V-encoded cysteine up to the conserved J-encoded phenylalanine. In an earlier analysis of more than 550 of the donors, sequences lacking an unambiguous match to a single V gene segment were excluded. In an earlier analysis of approximately 590 of the donors, a V segment was called functional when productive rearrangements were above 56.7%, and segregating when the standard deviation between donors exceeded 5%. A statistical classification framework was built for diagnosing cytomegalovirus status from the catalog of TCR beta chain sequences. In a later analysis, V and J genes were assigned by comparing TCR nucleotide sequences against IMGT/GENE-DB human TR gene sequences. In a later analysis, CDR3 sequences and most-parsimonious VDJ recombination scenarios were assigned using the TCRdist pipeline. In a later analysis, each TCR beta chain was defined by its CDR3 amino acid sequence together with its V-gene family, and reads without a unique V-gene family were excluded. To address suspected cross-contamination and a sequencing artifact, a later analysis removed 450 to 700 highly shared, low-generation-probability nucleotide sequences. In a later analysis, a clonal expansion index was calculated for each public chain from normalized within-repertoire ranks of inferred template counts. In a later analysis, generation probabilities were computed with a VDJ recombination model fitted to out-of-frame rearrangements, and the resulting probabilities were checked against IGoR. Hypergeometric tests were used in a later analysis to score TCR-TCR, TCR-HLA and TCR-CMV co-occurrence, with a repertoire-size bias correction applied to the TCR pairs. To estimate false discovery rates, a later analysis permuted the HLA or CMV assignments 20 times. In a later analysis, co-occurring TCRs were grouped using DBSCAN, and TCRdist sequence similarity was added for clustering within HLA-allele-positive subsets. Co-occurrence clustering excluded repertoires with fewer than 30,000 or more than 120,000 public chains, plus five with anomalous nucleotide sharing. Drawn from immuneACCESS, this table holds only the in-frame rearrangements with V and J called that TCRdb kept. Clones are partly lost; checked studies trace under half to an unresolved V gene and leave the rest unexplained. D and trimming come from the DNA, and the V and J calls and clone size come from that table. Counted in this sample were more than 150,000 clones; around 83% of them appeared once. The top ten hold 1.6% of the sample.

V loses 2 bases of germline sequence and J loses 2 bases, and the interval between the two ends is 12 bases. The germline V gene sets CDR1 to SGHRS and CDR2 to YFSETQ. Including cysteine and phenylalanine, the CDR3 has 15 amino acids. Only the CDR3 DNA stays, 45 bases, in frame from base 1. The sequence was collected from a man in his fifties or sixties in good health and CMV-seronegative. Material: PBMCs. The chain is encoded by TRBV5-1 joined to TRBJ2-3; no D gene can be assigned with confidence. The bases read TGCGCCAGCAGCTTTAGCCCAGAGTCCACAGATACGCAGTATTTT. The translation is CASSFSPESTDTQYF.